This entry lists 20 T cell receptor beta chains sequenced from one sample in a study of monozygotic twins with inflammatory bowel disease (dated by TCRdb to about 2019). The protocol used for the library was 5' RACE. TCRdb names Illumina HiSeq 2500 as the instrument used. TCRdb reprocessed the sequencing reads and holds a single record per CDR3 protein sequence, with no DNA. The sample has under 150,000 distinct CDR3 sequences on record. Approximately 2.5% of the sample goes to the ten largest clones. Sequenced sample: blood. The receptors originated from a human donor with ulcerative colitis or Crohn's disease, or a healthy co-twin of an affected twin (not recorded which).

V and J are TRBV27 and TRBJ2-5; the TCRdb call, TRBD2, lacks DNA for checking. Germline V CDR1 and CDR2: MNHEY, SMNVEV (reference sequence). There are 15 residues in the CDR3. The CDR3 is CASTTSGGRQETQYF.

The V call is TRBV18, the J call TRBJ1-1. The CDR3 loop spans 15 amino acids. Germline lookup yields CDR1 KGHSH and CDR2 LQKENI. The CDR3 loop reads CASLTRGAGIPEAFF.

The rearrangement uses TRBV2 and TRBJ2-5; the TRBD1 assignment by TCRdb is unverifiable without DNA. Germline lookup yields CDR1 SNHLY and CDR2 FYNNEI. The CDR3 spans 15 residues. This CDR3 reads CASTRYRANQETQYF. The full variable domain, rest sourced from reference TRBV2 and TRBJ2-5, is EPEVTQTPSHQVTQMGQEVILRCVPISNHLYFYWYRQILGQKVEFLVSFYNNEISEKSEIFDDQFSVERPDGSNFTLKIRSTKLEDSAMYFCASTRYRANQETQYFGPGTRLLVL.

CDR3 amino acids: CASSPRTGTEQYF. The chain links TRBV9 to TRBJ2-7; TCRdb calls TRBD1, which cannot be checked without DNA. Germline values: CDR1 SGDLS, CDR2 YYNGEE. This CDR3 is 13 amino acids long.

The chain recombines TRBV20-1 with TRBJ2-1; TCRdb calls TRBD2, which cannot be checked without DNA. CDR1 DFQATT and CDR2 SNEGSKA come from the germline V gene (reference sequence). The CDR3 length is 15 residues. CDR3 sequence: CSAQGGGLHYNEQFF.

The chain has TRBV28 and TRBJ2-3; the D call from TCRdb, TRBD1, cannot be confirmed without DNA. CDR3 length equals 15 residues. Germline V gene data show CDR1 as MDHEN and CDR2 as SYDVKM. The CDR3 protein is CASSLGRGFTDTQYF. The entire variable domain, with the rest obtained from reference TRBV28 and TRBJ2-3, is as follows: DVKVTQSSRYLVKRTGEKVFLECVQDMDHENMFWYRQDPGLGLRLIYFSYDVKMKEKGDIPEGYSVSREKKERFSLILESASTNQTSMYLCASSLGRGFTDTQYFGPGTRLTVL.

This chain uses TRBV4-3 with TRBJ2-2. Germline values: CDR1 LGHNA, CDR2 YSLEER. The CDR3 loop spans 16 amino acids. The CDR3 protein is CASSQGQVDFTGELFF.

The J gene is TRBJ1-2, the V gene TRBV24-1; there is no DNA to check the TCRdb D call of TRBD1. CDR1 KGHDR and CDR2 SFDVKD come from the germline V gene. CDR3 length: 14 amino acids. CDR3 region: CATSDLGQGWGYTF.

The CDR3 is CASSAKTSSGNTIYF. The chain couples TRBV7-9 to TRBJ1-3. Germline V gives CDR1 SEHNR, CDR2 FQNEAQ (reference sequence). The CDR3 is 15 residues long.

This chain uses TRBV21-1 with TRBJ1-5; TCRdb names TRBD1, which stays unverified in the absence of DNA. TRBV21-1 is a pseudogene. The CDR3 length is 16 residues. The CDR3 loop is CASSKDWGEMGQPQHF.

The chain joins TRBV19 to TRBJ2-2; no DNA is available, so the TRBD1 call from TCRdb remains unchecked. This CDR3 has 17 amino acids. Germline-derived CDR1 and CDR2 are LNHDA and SQIVND (reference sequence). CDR3: CASSLGGQGANTGELFF.

This CDR3 is CASRPGTSEAYEQYF. This chain connects TRBV7-9 to TRBJ2-7; TCRdb lists TRBD2, though no DNA is available to test this call. The CDR3 spans 15 residues. The germline V gene has CDR1 SEHNR and CDR2 FQNEAQ (reference sequence).

The chain combines TRBV11-2 with TRBJ1-3; TCRdb indicates TRBD1, and absent DNA this call remains unverified. Germline values: CDR1 SGHAT, CDR2 FQNNGV. The CDR3 runs 20 residues. The CDR3 region is CASSLVKGAGSIPSGNTIYF.

The chain uses TRBV29-1 and TRBJ1-4; there is no DNA to check the TCRdb D call of TRBD1. This CDR3 spans 13 amino acids. CDR1 SQVTM and CDR2 ANQGSEA come from the germline V gene. The CDR3 region is CSVEARAGEKLFF.

V usage is TRBV12-3 or TRBV12-4 and J usage is TRBJ2-3; TCRdb indicates TRBD1, and absent DNA this call remains unverified. This CDR3 region has 16 residues. The CDR3 protein is CASSDPGGSSTDTQYF.

The chain couples TRBV7-2 to TRBJ1-1. Germline V lookup: CDR1 SGHTA, CDR2 FQGNSA. The length of the CDR3 is 13 residues. The chain's CDR3 is CASSPVRVTEAFF.

V is TRBV4-3 and J is TRBJ2-7. The germline V gene has CDR1 LGHNA and CDR2 YSLEER. The CDR3 contains 14 residues. CDR3 protein: CASSQEFRMYEQYF.

The chain carries TRBV20-1 and TRBJ2-7; absent DNA, TCRdb's TRBD1 call cannot be checked. The CDR3 runs to 14 residues. The germline V gene encodes CDR1 DFQATT and CDR2 SNEGSKA (reference sequence). CDR3 residues: CSASQGQAAYEQYF.

The chain links TRBV6-1 to TRBJ1-4; with no DNA, the TCRdb D assignment of TRBD1 cannot be verified. The CDR3 has 15 residues. The germline V gene encodes CDR1 MNHNS and CDR2 SASEGT. The CDR3 region is CASSEPQGGNEKLFF.

The CDR3 here is CASFDGKGQGDF. V gene TRBV7-9 combines with J gene TRBJ2-4; TCRdb picks TRBD1, but there is no DNA to check that call. From germline, CDR1 is SEHNR and CDR2 FQNEAQ (reference sequence). CDR3 length: 12 residues.